Below, 5 T cell receptor beta chains from the same sample are listed, as sequenced in a study of T-cell reconstitution after alpha-beta-depleted transplantation in children. Unique molecular identifiers were incorporated when the TCRbeta library was constructed. TCRdb reprocessed the PCR reads with MiXCR, giving one entry per CDR3 protein. The top ten hold 2% to 3% of the sample, which has more than 200,000 distinct CDR3 sequences, roughly 25% seen once. Sequenced here: PBMCs, sampled before TCRalphabeta/CD19-depleted stem cell transplant. Receptor source: a girl aged 2 to 10 with Fanconi anemia, due to receive a stem cell transplant.

The chain has TRBV20-1 and TRBJ2-5; D call uncertain. This CDR3 comprises 13 residues. From germline, CDR1 is DFQATT and CDR2 SNEGSKA (reference sequence). The V end lost 5 bases, the J end lost 0 bases, and 10 bases lay between the germline ends. CDR3 protein: CSADVGYQETQYF. CDR3 DNA: TGCAGTGCTGATGTAGGGTACCAAGAGACCCAGTACTTC.

This clonotype was seen repeatedly, ten times or more. The genes are TRBV6-2 or TRBV6-3 and TRBJ2-7; D may be TRBD2 (6 bases). V was pared by 7 bases and J by 4 bases, with 11 bases between. Germline loops: CDR1 MNHEY, CDR2 SVGEGT. There are 12 residues in the CDR3. In DNA, the CDR3 is TGTGCCAGCACGCAGCGGGTGTACGAGCAGTACTTC. Its protein product is CASTQRVYEQYF.

This rearrangement joins TRBV18 to TRBJ2-1, with 7 bases identical to TRBD2. J lost 3 bases, V lost 3 bases, and 11 bases had no gene match. Looked up from germline, CDR1 is KGHSH and CDR2 is LQKENI. This CDR3 has 17 residues. The chain's CDR3 is CASSPTGASGDYNEQFF. CDR3 in DNA: TGTGCCAGCTCACCCACTGGGGCTAGCGGAGACTACAATGAGCAGTTCTTC.

The rearrangement joins TRBV20-1 to TRBJ1-3; no clear D. This CDR3 contains 14 residues. The germline gives CDR1 DFQATT, CDR2 SNEGSKA (reference sequence). V was trimmed by 0 bases and J by 0 bases, leaving 6 bases between them. CDR3 region: CSARDLSSGNTIYF. The CDR3, as DNA: TGCAGTGCTAGAGACCTGAGCTCTGGAAACACCATATATTTT.

The DNA for the CDR3 is TGTGCCAGCAGCAAGGGAAGGGGGACCCAGTACTTC. Translated: CASSKGRGTQYF. The rearrangement joins TRBV21-1 to TRBJ2-5; the table's D call, TRBD1, was not checked against the DNA. TRBV21-1 is given as a pseudogene. This CDR3 has 12 amino acids.